This TCR beta chain derives from a study of T cell clones after liver transplantation. Across the whole study: Samples came from ITN030ST, which attempted immunosuppression withdrawal within 2 years of liver transplantation.

The method was immunoSEQ multiplex PCR; TCRdb's version includes in-frame clones alone and lacks a portion of them. Among around 110,000 clones, 90% were seen once, and the ten largest hold around 0.83%. The V gene end was trimmed by 4 bases and the J gene end by 6 bases; junction bases not matched to a gene: 6. Germline assignment: CDR1 SQVTM and CDR2 ANQGSEA. The CDR3 runs 13 residues. The sequencing used CD4+ T cells from blood, collected 12 months after liver transplant. V is TRBV29-1 and J is TRBJ2-3; 8 bases match TRBD1. The source is a human patient who received a liver transplant. Some T cells may be supplied by the graft donor. The chain's CDR3 is CSVAGQGPDTQYF. CDR3 nucleotide sequence: TGCAGCGTTGCCGGACAGGGTCCCGATACGCAGTATTTT.